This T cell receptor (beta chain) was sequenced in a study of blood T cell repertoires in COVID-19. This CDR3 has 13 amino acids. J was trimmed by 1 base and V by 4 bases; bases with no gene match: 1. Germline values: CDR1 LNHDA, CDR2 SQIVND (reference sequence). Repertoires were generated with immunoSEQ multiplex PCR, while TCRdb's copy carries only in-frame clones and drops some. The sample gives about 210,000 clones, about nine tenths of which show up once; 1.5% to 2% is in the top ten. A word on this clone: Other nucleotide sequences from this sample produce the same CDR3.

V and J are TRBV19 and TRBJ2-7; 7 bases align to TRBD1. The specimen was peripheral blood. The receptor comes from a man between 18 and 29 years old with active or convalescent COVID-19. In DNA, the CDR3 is TGTGCCAGTAGTAGGGACAGTTCCTACGAGCAGTACTTC. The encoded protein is CASSRDSSYEQYF.